This T cell receptor beta chain was sequenced for a study of memory CD4+ T cells and cytomegalovirus serostatus. About the study: Donors were healthy Belgian adults, several CMV seropositive and 24 seronegative.

TCRdb's copy holds only in-frame clones and misses some; the assay was immunoSEQ multiplex PCR. The sample has around 40,000 clones, 79% seen once. CDR1 and CDR2 from the germline V gene are SGHRS and YFSETQ. This CDR3 spans 14 amino acids. The germline V and J ends were trimmed by 4 bases and 2 bases, with 13 bases remaining between them. Single viable CD3+CD4+CD8-CD45RO+ cells were sorted as the memory CD4+ T cells. The receptor was isolated from an adult in good health and CMV-seronegative. Sequencing was done on a sample of memory CD4+ T cells from blood. This chain joins TRBV5-1 and TRBJ2-7; D is perhaps TRBD2 (6 bases). The CDR3 DNA sequence: TGCGCCAGCAGCGCGGGGACTGCTCCCTACGAGCAGTACTTC. Amino acids: CASSAGTAPYEQYF.